This T cell receptor beta chain was captured in a study of shared clonotypes between healthy human individuals. Study-level points and caveats: Investigators expected sequencing depth to affect clonotype sharing among donors.

The germline CDR1 and CDR2 sequences are LNHNV and YYDKDF (reference sequence). The CDR3 has 14 amino acids. V lost 4 bases and J lost 2, with 11 bases in between. Repertoires were generated with immunoSEQ multiplex PCR, while TCRdb's copy carries only in-frame clones and drops some. The profile shows over 2 million clones, 80% to 95% of them singletons. Points on this clone: What it binds is not known.

This sequence joins TRBV15 and TRBJ1-2; TRBD1 is a possible D gene (5 bases). Specimen: naive CD4+ T cells from PBMCs. Subset reported: CD45RA+ positively selected. This TCR was sampled from a man between 18 and 35 years old in good health. Some clones in this sample may be carry-over from other donors' samples. As DNA, the CDR3 is TGTGCCACCAGCACCGGGGGTGGCAACTATGGCTACACCTTC. Translated: CATSTGGGNYGYTF.